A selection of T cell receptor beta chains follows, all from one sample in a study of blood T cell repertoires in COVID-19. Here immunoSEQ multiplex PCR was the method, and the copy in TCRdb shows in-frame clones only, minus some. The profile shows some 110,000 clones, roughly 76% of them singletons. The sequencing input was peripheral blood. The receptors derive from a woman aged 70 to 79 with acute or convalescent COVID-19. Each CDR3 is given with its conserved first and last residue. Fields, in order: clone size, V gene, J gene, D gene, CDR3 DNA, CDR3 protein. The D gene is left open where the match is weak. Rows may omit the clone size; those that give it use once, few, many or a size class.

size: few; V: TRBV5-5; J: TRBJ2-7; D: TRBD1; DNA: TGTGCCAGCAGTTTCTCCCCGGGACAGAGTTACGAGCAGTACTTC; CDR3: CASSFSPGQSYEQYF
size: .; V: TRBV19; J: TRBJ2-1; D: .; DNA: TGTGCCAGTAGGGGGACACCCCAAACCTACAATGAGCAGTTCTTC; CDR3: CASRGTPQTYNEQFF
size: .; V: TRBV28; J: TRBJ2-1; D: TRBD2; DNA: TGTGCCAGCAGTTTAAGTCGACTAGCGGTTGAGCAGTTCTTC; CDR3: CASSLSRLAVEQFF
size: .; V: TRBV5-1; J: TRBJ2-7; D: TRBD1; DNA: TGCGCCAGCAAGTGGGGACAGGAAACCTACGAGCAGTACTTC; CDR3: CASKWGQETYEQYF
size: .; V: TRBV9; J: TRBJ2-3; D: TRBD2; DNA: TGTGCCAGCAGCGTAGGGCTAGCGGGGGGTTTAGATACGCAGTATTTT; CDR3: CASSVGLAGGLDTQYF
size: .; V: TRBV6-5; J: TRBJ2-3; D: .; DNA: TGTGCCAGCAGTCGCAGGATCAGCACAGATACGCAGTATTTT; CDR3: CASSRRISTDTQYF
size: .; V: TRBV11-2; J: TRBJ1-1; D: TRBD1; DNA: TGTGCCAGCAGCTTAGATCGCGGCCCCGGGACAGGGGGGACTGAAGCTTTCTTT; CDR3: CASSLDRGPGTGGTEAFF
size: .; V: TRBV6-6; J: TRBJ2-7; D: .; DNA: TGTGCCAGCAGTTACTATGGGTCAGGGAGGATCCAGGAGCAGTACTTC; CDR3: CASSYYGSGRIQEQYF
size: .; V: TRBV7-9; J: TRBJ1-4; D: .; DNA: TGTGCCAGCAGCACCGGAGACGCAACTAATGAAAAACTGTTTTTT; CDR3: CASSTGDATNEKLFF
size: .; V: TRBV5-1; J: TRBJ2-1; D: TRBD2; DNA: TGCGCCAGCAGAACCGGGACTAGCTATGAGCAGTTCTTC; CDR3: CASRTGTSYEQFF
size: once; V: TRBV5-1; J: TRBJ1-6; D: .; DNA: TGTGCCAGCAGCTTGGATGGGGCACCGGGTAATTCACCCCTCCACTTT; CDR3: CASSLDGAPGNSPLHF
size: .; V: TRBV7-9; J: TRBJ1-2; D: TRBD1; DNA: TGTGCCAGCAGCTTACGGGACAGCTATGGCTACACCTTC; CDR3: CASSLRDSYGYTF
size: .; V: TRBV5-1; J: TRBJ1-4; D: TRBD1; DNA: TGCGCCAGCAGCTTTACGGGACAGGGGGATGAAAAACTGTTTTTT; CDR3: CASSFTGQGDEKLFF
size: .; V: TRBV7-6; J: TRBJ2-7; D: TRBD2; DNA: TGTGCCAGCAGCCCCTCAGGGAGGGGTTACGAGCAGTACTTC; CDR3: CASSPSGRGYEQYF
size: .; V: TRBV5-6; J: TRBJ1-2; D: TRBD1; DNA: TGTGCCAGCAGATTAGGGGGCTACGATGGCTACACCTTC; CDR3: CASRLGGYDGYTF
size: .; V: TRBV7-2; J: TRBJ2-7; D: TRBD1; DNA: TGTGCCAGCAGCACGCAGGGGGACGCACTCTACGAGCAGTACTTC; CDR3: CASSTQGDALYEQYF
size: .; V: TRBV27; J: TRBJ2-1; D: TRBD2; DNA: TGTGCCAGCCGTTCCGCGGGAGGGATAGTCAATGAGCAGTTCTTC; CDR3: CASRSAGGIVNEQFF
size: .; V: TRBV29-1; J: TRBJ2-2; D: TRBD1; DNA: TGCAGCGTTGTTACAGGGGGCCCCGGGGAGCTGTTTTTT; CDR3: CSVVTGGPGELFF
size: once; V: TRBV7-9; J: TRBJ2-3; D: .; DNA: TGTGCCAGCAGCTTAAGTCGGAGCAGTAGCACAGATACGCAGTATTTT; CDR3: CASSLSRSSSTDTQYF
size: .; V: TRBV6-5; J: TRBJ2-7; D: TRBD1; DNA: TGTGCCAGCAGGGCCGGGACAGGCCTCACCTACGAGCAGTACTTC; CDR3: CASRAGTGLTYEQYF
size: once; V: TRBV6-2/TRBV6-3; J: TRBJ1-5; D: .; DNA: TGTGCCAGCAGTTACGATCTGGGGCCCACCAATCAGCCCCAGCATTTT; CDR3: CASSYDLGPTNQPQHF
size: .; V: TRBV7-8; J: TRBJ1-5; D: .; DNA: TGTGCCAGCAGCTTCAGGGCCTCGGATCAGCCCCAGCATTTT; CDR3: CASSFRASDQPQHF
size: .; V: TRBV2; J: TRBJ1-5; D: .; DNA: TGTGCCAGCAGTGAAGATAGTCAGCCCCAGCATTTT; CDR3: CASSEDSQPQHF
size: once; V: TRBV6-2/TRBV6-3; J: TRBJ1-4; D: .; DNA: TGTGCCAGCAGTTACGACCGAGGGGGTGAAAAACTGTTTTTT; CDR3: CASSYDRGGEKLFF
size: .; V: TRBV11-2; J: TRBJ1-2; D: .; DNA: TGTGCCAGCGGCCCTTTGGGGGGAAGTGGCTACACCTTC; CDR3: CASGPLGGSGYTF
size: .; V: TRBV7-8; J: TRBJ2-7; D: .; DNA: TGTGCCAGCAGCTGGAGCCGGGAAACCTACGAGCAGTACTTC; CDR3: CASSWSRETYEQYF
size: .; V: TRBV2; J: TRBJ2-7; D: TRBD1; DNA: TGTGCCAGCAGGCCCCGACAGGGGCGATCCTACGAGCAGTACTTC; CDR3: CASRPRQGRSYEQYF
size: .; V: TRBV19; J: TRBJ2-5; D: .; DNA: TGTGCCAGTAGTACCCGCCCGAAACAGGGAGGGATAGAGACCCAGTACTTC; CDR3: CASSTRPKQGGIETQYF
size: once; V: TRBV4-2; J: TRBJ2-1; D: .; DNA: TGTGCCAGCAGCCATCCGGGGGACAATGAGCAGTTCTTC; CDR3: CASSHPGDNEQFF
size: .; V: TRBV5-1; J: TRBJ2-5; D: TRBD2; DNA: TGCGCCAGCAGCTTGGAGATAGCGGGGTTCGAGACCCAGTACTTC; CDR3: CASSLEIAGFETQYF
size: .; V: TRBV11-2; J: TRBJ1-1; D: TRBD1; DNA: TGTGCCAGCAGCCTCACAGGGGTCAACACTGAAGCTTTCTTT; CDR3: CASSLTGVNTEAFF
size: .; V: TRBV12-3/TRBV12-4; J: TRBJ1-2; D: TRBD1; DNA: TGTGCCAGCAGTCTCGGACAGGACTATGGCTACACCTTC; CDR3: CASSLGQDYGYTF
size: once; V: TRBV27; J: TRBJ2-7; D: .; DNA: TGTGCCAGCATGCGGCCGAGCTCCTACGAGCAGTACTTC; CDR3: CASMRPSSYEQYF
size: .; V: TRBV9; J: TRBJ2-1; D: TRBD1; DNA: TGTGCCAGCAGCGTCCGGACAGGGGAGACCGGTGAGCAGTTCTTC; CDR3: CASSVRTGETGEQFF
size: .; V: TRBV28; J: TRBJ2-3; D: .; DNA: TGTGCCAGCAGTCCCCTACTGGGCACAGATACGCAGTATTTT; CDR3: CASSPLLGTDTQYF
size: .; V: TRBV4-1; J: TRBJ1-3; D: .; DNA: TGCGCCAGCAGCCAAGATCTGGGCCTCTCTGGAAACACCATATATTTT; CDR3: CASSQDLGLSGNTIYF
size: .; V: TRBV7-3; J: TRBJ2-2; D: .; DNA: TGTGCCAGCAGCTTAAGGACAAAGAGCACCGGGGGGCTGTTTTTT; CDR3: CASSLRTKSTGGLFF
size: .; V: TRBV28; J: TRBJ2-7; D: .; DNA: TGTGCCAGCAGTTTTCTTGGCAACTCCTACGAGCAGTACTTC; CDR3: CASSFLGNSYEQYF
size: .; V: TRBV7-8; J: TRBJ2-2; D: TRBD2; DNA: TGTGCCAGCAGTCGCCTAGCGGGAGCTCGCACCGGGGAGCTGTTTTTT; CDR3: CASSRLAGARTGELFF
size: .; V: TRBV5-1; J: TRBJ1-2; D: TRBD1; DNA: TGCGCCAGCAGCTTGACCGGGACAGGGTGGGAGGATGGCTACACCTTC; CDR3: CASSLTGTGWEDGYTF
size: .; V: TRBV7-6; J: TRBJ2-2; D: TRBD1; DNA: TGTGCCAGCAGCTTTACGCAGGGGGCCACACAGGAGCTGTTTTTT; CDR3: CASSFTQGATQELFF
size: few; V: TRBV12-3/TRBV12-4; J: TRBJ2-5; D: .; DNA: TGTGCCAGCAGTCTCCAAGAGACCCAGTACTTC; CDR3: CASSLQETQYF